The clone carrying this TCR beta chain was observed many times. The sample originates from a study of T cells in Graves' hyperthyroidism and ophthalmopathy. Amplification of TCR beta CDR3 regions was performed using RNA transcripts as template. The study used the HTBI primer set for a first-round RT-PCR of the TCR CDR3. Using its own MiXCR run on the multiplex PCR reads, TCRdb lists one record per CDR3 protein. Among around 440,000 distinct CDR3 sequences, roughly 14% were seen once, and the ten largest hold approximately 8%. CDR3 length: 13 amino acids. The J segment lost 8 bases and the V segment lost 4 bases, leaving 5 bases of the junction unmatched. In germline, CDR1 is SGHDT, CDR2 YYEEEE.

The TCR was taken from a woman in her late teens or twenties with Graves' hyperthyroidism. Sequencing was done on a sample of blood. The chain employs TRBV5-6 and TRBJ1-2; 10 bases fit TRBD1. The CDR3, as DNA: TGTGCCAGCAGCCCCGGGACAGGGGACGGCTACACCTTC. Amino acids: CASSPGTGDGYTF.